This entry describes one T cell receptor (beta chain). As yet, its antigen is unknown. Distinct nucleotide sequences in the sample also encode this CDR3. Measured with immunoSEQ multiplex PCR; TCRdb has only the in-frame clones, and not every one. Here the sample spans 140,000 to 150,000 clones, around 89% being singletons. This record comes from a study of T cell responses to AZD1222 COVID-19 vaccine. Background on the study: Investigators merged groups given second doses at roughly 4 or roughly 12 weeks.

V was trimmed by 3 bases and J by 5 bases, leaving 7 bases between them. From germline, CDR1 is DFQATT and CDR2 SNEGSKA (reference sequence). There are 11 residues in the CDR3. Study-level results: Nearly half of the spike-specific TCRs reportedly recognize variant regions that carry no mutations.

The chain carries TRBV20-1 and TRBJ1-2; D call uncertain. This receptor was identified in an adult in good health. Sequencing used peripheral blood, obtained on day 0 of AZD1222 vaccination. Here the CDR3 reads CSASLSYGYTF. The CDR3 region has the DNA TGCAGTGCTAGTCTGTCTTATGGCTACACCTTC.